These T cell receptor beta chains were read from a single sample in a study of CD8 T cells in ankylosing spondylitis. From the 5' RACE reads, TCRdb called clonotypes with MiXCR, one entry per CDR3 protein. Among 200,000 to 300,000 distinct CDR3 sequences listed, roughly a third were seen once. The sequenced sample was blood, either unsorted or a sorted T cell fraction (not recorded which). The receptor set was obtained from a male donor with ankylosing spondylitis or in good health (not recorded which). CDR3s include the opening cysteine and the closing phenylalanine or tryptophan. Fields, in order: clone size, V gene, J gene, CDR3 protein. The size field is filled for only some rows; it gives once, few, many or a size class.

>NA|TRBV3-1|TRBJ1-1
CASSQGGAGPLNTEAFF
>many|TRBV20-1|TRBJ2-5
CSAKGRAGDQETQYF
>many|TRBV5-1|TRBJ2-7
CASSLVRSYEQYF
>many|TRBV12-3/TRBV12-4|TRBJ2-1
CASSLGTTIYNEQFF
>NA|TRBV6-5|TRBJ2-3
CASSYPTGGQDTQYF
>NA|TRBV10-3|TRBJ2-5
CAISESSVEETQYF
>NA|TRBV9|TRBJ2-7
CASSPHPGTGNEQYF
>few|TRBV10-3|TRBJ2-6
CAIKGSDTGANVLTF
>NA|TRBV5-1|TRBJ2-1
CASSLERSYNEQFF
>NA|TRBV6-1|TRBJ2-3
CASTRTGSSTQYF
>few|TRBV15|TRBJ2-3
CATSRRIHTGGTDTQYF
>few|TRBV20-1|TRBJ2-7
CSARDTQTDYEQYF
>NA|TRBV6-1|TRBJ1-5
CASRHRQSSGSNQPQHF
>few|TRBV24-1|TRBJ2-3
CATSDPGTGQGTDTQYF
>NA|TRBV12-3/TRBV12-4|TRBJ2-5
CASSPVVSGGPQETQYF
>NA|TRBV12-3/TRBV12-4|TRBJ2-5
CASSDDTGWETQYF
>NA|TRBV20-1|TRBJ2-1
CSASVVRGEQFF
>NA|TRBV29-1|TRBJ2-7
CSALSGPGEQYF
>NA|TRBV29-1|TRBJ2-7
CSVVQMGVQYF
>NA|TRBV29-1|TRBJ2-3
CSVDGVLQQDTQYF
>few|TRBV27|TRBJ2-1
CASSLRPEYNEQFF
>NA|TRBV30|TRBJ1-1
CAWSVRLGQLGRGAFF
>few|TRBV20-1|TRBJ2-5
CSAPGTSLKTQYF
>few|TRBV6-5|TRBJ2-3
CASSFRLEPDTQYF
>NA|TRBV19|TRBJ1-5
CASRPRIWDQRQPQHF
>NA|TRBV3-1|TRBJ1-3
CASSRRTVGSGNTIYF
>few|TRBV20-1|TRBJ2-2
CSARISGSGELFF
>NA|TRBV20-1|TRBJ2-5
CSATTGRTQETQYF
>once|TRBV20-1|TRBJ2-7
CSARPWDRGGYEQYF
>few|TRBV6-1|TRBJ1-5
CASRGNSNQPQHF
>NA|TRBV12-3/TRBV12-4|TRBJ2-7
CASRTGAYEQYF
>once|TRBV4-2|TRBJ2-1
CASSQPGLADNEQFF
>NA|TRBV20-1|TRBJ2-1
CSARDLGLAGSSEQFF
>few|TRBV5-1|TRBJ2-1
CASSLLGDNEQFF
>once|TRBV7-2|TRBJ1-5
CASSISTGTSNQPQHF
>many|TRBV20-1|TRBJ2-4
CSAESGKNIQYF
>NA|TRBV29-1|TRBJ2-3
CSVEDGDTRGDTQYF
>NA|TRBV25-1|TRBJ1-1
CASSDSVAAFF
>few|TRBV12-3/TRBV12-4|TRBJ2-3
CASRPTGGGTQYF
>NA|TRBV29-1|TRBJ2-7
CSVGLGYEQYF
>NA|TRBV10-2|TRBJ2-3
CASKEWMGSGALQTTDTQYF
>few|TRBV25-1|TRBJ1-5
CASSEEGFQPQHF
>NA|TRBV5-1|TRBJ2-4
CASSSGGLAKNIQYF
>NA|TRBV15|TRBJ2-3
CATSRDGAGGADTQYF
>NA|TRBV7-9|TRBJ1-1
CASTAKVLTGRPEAFF
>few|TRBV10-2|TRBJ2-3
CAGTTGAGDTQYF
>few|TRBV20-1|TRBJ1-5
CSARGVSNQPQHF
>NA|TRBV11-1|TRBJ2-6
CASSSGQGKHSGANVLTF
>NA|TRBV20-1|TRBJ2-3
CSWGRVAGGTDTQYF
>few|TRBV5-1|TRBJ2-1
CASSLVSSGWREQFF
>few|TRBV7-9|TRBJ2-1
CASSTGGAAYNEQFF
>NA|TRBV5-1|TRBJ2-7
CASSLYGQRGQNEQYF
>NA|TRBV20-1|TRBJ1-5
CSASPGRAGQPQHF
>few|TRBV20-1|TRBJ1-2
CSATGEGAFYGYTF